This entry lists 19 T cell receptor beta chains sequenced from one sample in a study of OX40 agonist ivuxolimab in advanced cancers. To prepare the library, the immunoSEQ multiplex PCR assay was applied. TCRdb re-hosts the immuneACCESS table, in-frame sequences only. Its copies lack some clones; in the studies checked, an unresolved V gene accounts for under half of them, and the cause for the rest is not known. This sample has about 80,000 clones in its table, and about 90% of those were observed once. The top ten constitute 1.5% to 2% of the sample. Sequencing was performed on CD4+ or CD8+ T cells sorted from blood, taken in a trial of the OX40 agonist ivuxolimab. The receptors were sampled from an adult with an advanced solid tumor such as melanoma, head and neck, liver or kidney cancer.

The rearrangement joins TRBV2 to TRBJ1-2; D call uncertain. This CDR3 is 14 amino acids long. V was pared by 1 base and J by 8 bases, with 14 bases between. Germline loops: CDR1 SNHLY, CDR2 FYNNEI. CDR3 sequence: CASSEGQGSRGYTF. CDR3 in DNA: TGTGCCAGCAGTGAAGGACAAGGGAGTAGGGGCTACACCTTC.

The chain combines TRBV28 with TRBJ2-7, with D possibly matching TRBD2 (6 bases). The CDR3 has 14 residues. Germline V gene lookup returns CDR1 MDHEN and CDR2 SYDVKM. V was shortened by 6 bases and J by 3 bases, with 15 bases between the two germline ends. The CDR3 sequence: CASRAGSPFYEQYF. The CDR3 coding sequence is TGTGCCAGCAGGGCCGGGAGCCCGTTCTACGAGCAGTACTTC.

The V call is TRBV16, the J call TRBJ1-5; possibly TRBD1 for D (5 bases). V lost 0 bases and J 6 bases, leaving 15 bases between the germline ends. CDR1 KGHSY and CDR2 FQNENV come from the germline V gene. This CDR3 region has 16 residues. The CDR3 nucleotides are TGTGCCAGCAGCCAATCGGTTGGGGGTCTCGGTCAGCCCCAGCATTTT. This translates into CASSQSVGGLGQPQHF.

The V and J genes are TRBV7-9 and TRBJ1-4; TRBD1 agrees at 8 bases. Trimming at V came to 5 bases and at J to 0 bases, leaving 8 bases not matched to a gene. This CDR3 is built from 17 residues. Per germline, CDR1 SEHNR and CDR2 FQNEAQ (reference sequence). CDR3 protein: CASSRPRQGTTNEKLFF. In nucleotides, the CDR3 is TGTGCCAGCAGCCGCCCCAGACAGGGGACAACTAATGAAAAACTGTTTTTT. Drawing the rest from reference TRBV7-9 and TRBJ1-4, the complete variable domain is DTGVSQNPRHKITKRGQNVTFRCDPISEHNRLYWYRQTLGQGPEFLTYFQNEAQLEKSRLLSDRFSAERPKGSFSTLEIQRTEQGDSAMYLCASSRPRQGTTNEKLFFGSGTQLSVL.

This chain links TRBV7-9 with TRBJ2-2; D tentatively reads TRBD1 or TRBD2 (5 bases each). Germline values: CDR1 SEHNR, CDR2 FQNEAQ (reference sequence). The CDR3 runs to 13 residues. Trimming pared 6 bases from V and 4 bases from J, leaving 9 bases between. For the CDR3, the DNA is TGTGCCAGCAGGGGGGTGGGCACCGGGGAGCTGTTTTTT. It specifies CASRGVGTGELFF.

The chain combines TRBV5-1 with TRBJ2-7; D may be TRBD1 or TRBD2 (6 bases each). Germline V lookup: CDR1 SGHRS, CDR2 YFSETQ. The germline V and J ends were trimmed by 4 bases and 3 bases, with 11 bases remaining between them. The length of the CDR3 is 13 residues. CDR3 sequence (DNA): TGCGCCAGCAGCGCGGGACAAGTCTACGAGCAGTACTTC. Its protein is CASSAGQVYEQYF.

This chain connects TRBV18 to TRBJ2-5, with D possibly TRBD2 on 5 matching bases. Trimming pared 2 bases from V and 4 bases from J, leaving 17 bases between. There are 16 residues in the CDR3. Germline-derived CDR1 and CDR2 are KGHSH and LQKENI. The CDR3 reads CASSPARTGSGETQYF. DNA of the CDR3: TGTGCCAGCTCACCAGCCCGGACGGGGAGTGGAGAGACCCAGTACTTC.

This rearrangement joins TRBV7-2 to TRBJ2-7; possible D gene TRBD1, 5 bases. Deletions cut 5 bases from V and 3 bases from J, with 11 bases between. The CDR3 sequence is 13 residues long. CDR1 is SGHTA, CDR2 FQGNSA, per germline. In DNA, the CDR3 is TGTGCCAGCAGCCCCTTCAGGGACTACGAGCAGTACTTC. It is translated as CASSPFRDYEQYF.

The genes are TRBV6-6 and TRBJ1-2; no clear D. Germline V gives CDR1 MNHNY, CDR2 SVGAGI (reference sequence). Trimming stripped 10 bases from V and 14 bases from J, with 29 bases between. This CDR3 has 14 amino acids. The CDR3 DNA is TGTGCCACCGCAACCTCTATTTCGACCGGGAGATCTACCTTC. Amino acid sequence: CATATSISTGRSTF.

As DNA, the CDR3 is TGTGCCAGCAGCTTAAGGAGGGCTGGGGCCAACGTCCTGACTTTC. This encodes CASSLRRAGANVLTF. The J gene is TRBJ2-6, the V gene TRBV11-3; D might be TRBD2 (6 bases). The V gene lost 2 bases and the J gene lost 2 bases, with 7 bases spanning the gap. CDR1 and CDR2 from the germline V gene are SGHNT and YENEEA. This CDR3 spans 15 amino acids.

The chain carries TRBV28 and TRBJ1-4, with 8 bases that match TRBD1. Trimming cost V 6 bases and J 2 bases; bases outside gene matches: 8. Looked up from germline, CDR1 is MDHEN and CDR2 is SYDVKM. The CDR3 runs 16 residues. The CDR3 region is CASSPRQGKTNEKLFF. The CDR3 DNA reads TGTGCCAGCAGCCCAAGACAGGGGAAGACTAATGAAAAACTGTTTTTT.

This rearrangement joins TRBV5-4 to TRBJ1-1; the D is unclear. Trimming took 0 bases from V and 4 from J, leaving 16 bases between them. This CDR3 region has 16 residues. Germline CDR1 SGHNT, CDR2 YYREEE (reference sequence). This CDR3 is CASSLGGVGRSTEAFF. DNA for the CDR3: TGTGCCAGCAGCTTGGGGGGAGTGGGCAGGAGCACTGAAGCTTTCTTT. Full variable domain (rest looked up from reference TRBV5-4 and TRBJ1-1): ETGVTQSPTHLIKTRGQQVTLRCSSQSGHNTVSWYQQALGQGPQFIFQYYREEENGRGNFPPRFSGLQFPNYSSELNVNALELDDSALYLCASSLGGVGRSTEAFFGQGTRLTVV.

J is TRBJ2-1 and V is TRBV15; D possibly corresponds to TRBD2 (6 bases). The CDR3 runs to 16 residues. Trimming left V 3 bases short and J 6 bases short, with 18 bases between. Germline values: CDR1 LNHNV, CDR2 YYDKDF (reference sequence). CDR3 amino acids: CATSSALRLGANEQFF. CDR3 DNA: TGTGCCACCAGCAGTGCCCTGCGACTAGGAGCCAATGAGCAGTTCTTC. The full variable domain, its missing parts supplied by reference TRBV15 and TRBJ2-1, is DAMVIQNPRYQVTQFGKPVTLSCSQTLNHNVMYWYQQKSSQAPKLLFHYYDKDFNNEADTPDNFQSRRPNTSFCFLDIRSPGLGDTAMYLCATSSALRLGANEQFFGPGTRLTVL.

A few counts support this clone. The chain has TRBV9 and TRBJ1-1; possible D gene TRBD1, 5 bases. This CDR3 is built from 14 residues. Germline lookup yields CDR1 SGDLS and CDR2 YYNGEE. V was trimmed by 0 bases and J by 0 bases, leaving 6 bases between them. For the CDR3, the DNA is TGTGCCAGCAGCGTAGGGGACGTGAACACTGAAGCTTTCTTT. As protein: CASSVGDVNTEAFF.

The J gene is TRBJ2-5, the V gene TRBV7-9; D might be TRBD2 (5 bases). The CDR3 is made up of 14 amino acids. The V gene lost 7 bases and the J gene lost 2 bases, with 14 bases spanning the gap. Germline values: CDR1 SEHNR, CDR2 FQNEAQ (reference sequence). The CDR3 protein is CASTPRQRQETQYF. The CDR3 DNA sequence: TGTGCCAGCACCCCGAGGCAGCGGCAAGAGACCCAGTACTTC.

The chain uses TRBV25-1 and TRBJ2-4; weak D call: TRBD2 (5 bases). The CDR3 contains 12 residues. The V end was cut by 3 bases, the J end by 6 bases, with 6 bases between. The germline CDR1 and CDR2 sequences are MGHDK and SYGVNS. DNA for the CDR3: TGTGCCAGCAGTGACGCGGGAAACATTCAGTACTTC. Translation: CASSDAGNIQYF.

CDR3 region: CASSLRVDGHTYEQYF. In DNA form, the CDR3 reads TGTGCCAGCAGCCTCCGGGTCGACGGACACACCTACGAGCAGTACTTC. V usage is TRBV7-9 and J usage is TRBJ2-7, with a tentative D call TRBD1 (5 bases). This CDR3 contains 16 residues. Germline loops: CDR1 SEHNR, CDR2 FQNEAQ (reference sequence). V was trimmed by 5 bases and J by 2 bases, leaving 19 bases between them.

The chain has TRBV7-9 and TRBJ1-4; possibly TRBD1 for D (5 bases). Germline values: CDR1 SEHNR, CDR2 FQNEAQ (reference sequence). The CDR3 runs 14 residues. Trimming took 1 base from V and 7 from J, leaving 10 bases between them. CDR3 protein: CASSLVGAGEKLFF. The DNA for the CDR3 is TGTGCCAGCAGCTTAGTAGGGGCGGGTGAAAAACTGTTTTTT.

The sample holds a few counts of this clone. The V and J genes are TRBV18 and TRBJ1-5; D is undetermined. The CDR3 is made up of 15 amino acids. CDR1 is KGHSH, CDR2 LQKENI, per germline. The ends were cut back, 6 bases at V and 4 bases at J, with 16 bases in the middle. This CDR3 is CASSPSTGSNQPQHF. CDR3 DNA sequence: TGTGCCAGCTCCCCCTCTACCGGATCAAATCAGCCCCAGCATTTT.